Below are 23 T cell receptor beta chains sequenced from a single sample in a study of blood T cell repertoires in COVID-19. Libraries were prepared by immunoSEQ multiplex PCR; TCRdb keeps only in-frame clonotypes and omits some of them. The data contain more than 200,000 clones, 65% to 85% of them singletons. Sequenced input: peripheral blood. The origin of the receptors is a woman aged 45 to 65 with acute or convalescent COVID-19.

The chain joins TRBV28 to TRBJ1-2; 9 bases are a match to TRBD1. V lost 5 bases to trimming and J lost 3 bases; unmatched junction nucleotides: 7. The germline V gene encodes CDR1 MDHEN and CDR2 SYDVKM. CDR3 length: 15 amino acids. DNA for the CDR3: TGTGCCAGCAGTCCCGGGACAGGGATCGACTATGGCTACACCTTC. It codes for CASSPGTGIDYGYTF.

The CDR3 DNA sequence: TGCGCCAGCAGCCAAGAGCTGGATGCAGGGCCCCAAGAGACCCAGTACTTC. It specifies CASSQELDAGPQETQYF. V gene TRBV4-1 combines with J gene TRBJ2-5; a weak D match, TRBD1 (5 bases). V shed 0 bases and J shed 1 base, with 15 bases lying between them. Per the germline V gene, CDR1 is MGHRA and CDR2 is YSYEKL. This CDR3 has 17 amino acids.

The chain has TRBV11-2 and TRBJ2-1; no reliable D call. Germline V gene sequence: CDR1 SGHAT, CDR2 FQNNGV. V was pared by 3 bases and J by 10 bases, with 13 bases between. This CDR3 region has 13 residues. CDR3 protein: CASSFLSSQEQFF. DNA for the CDR3: TGTGCCAGCAGCTTTTTATCCTCCCAGGAGCAGTTCTTC.

The chain carries TRBV6-1 and TRBJ1-5; 8 bases line up with TRBD1. CDR1 is MNHNS, CDR2 SASEGT, per germline. This CDR3 spans 15 amino acids. V shed 6 bases, J shed 0 bases, and the junction held 4 bases outside the gene matches. CDR3 protein: CASSRQGNSNQPQHF. The CDR3 nucleotides are TGTGCCAGCAGCCGACAGGGGAATAGCAATCAGCCCCAGCATTTT.

The genes are TRBV5-4 and TRBJ2-2; weak D call: TRBD1 (5 bases). This CDR3 spans 15 amino acids. Trimming pared 2 bases from V and 1 base from J, leaving 9 bases between. Per germline, CDR1 SGHNT and CDR2 YYREEE (reference sequence). CDR3 in amino acids: CASSFNTGNTGELFF. For the CDR3, the DNA is TGTGCCAGCAGCTTTAACACAGGGAACACCGGGGAGCTGTTTTTT.

The chain employs TRBV10-3 and TRBJ1-3; D unclear. Per the germline V gene, CDR1 is ENHRY and CDR2 is SYGVKD. The CDR3 has 12 amino acids. The V end was cut by 11 bases, the J end by 0 bases, with 8 bases between. CDR3 loop: CASGSSGNTIYF. CDR3 in DNA: TGTGCCTCAGGAAGCTCTGGAAACACCATATATTTT.

This clone was found a few times. The CDR3 coding sequence is TGTGCCAGCAGACAACCGGGACAGGGGACCGGGGAGCTGTTTTTT. As protein: CASRQPGQGTGELFF. The chain carries TRBV7-9 and TRBJ2-2; TRBD1 matches 10 bases. This CDR3 region has 15 residues. J gave up 5 bases and V 6 bases, and 6 bases lay outside the gene matches. Germline loops: CDR1 SEHNR, CDR2 FQNEAQ (reference sequence).

The chain joins TRBV7-3 to TRBJ2-2; D gene uncertain. V was shortened by 5 bases and J by 3 bases, with 4 bases between the two germline ends. CDR1 and CDR2 from the germline V gene are SGHTA and FQGTGA. This CDR3 region has 12 residues. In nucleotides, the CDR3 is TGTGCCAGCAGCCCCTACACCGGGGAGCTGTTTTTT. This translates into CASSPYTGELFF.

V gene TRBV28 combines with J gene TRBJ1-5, with D perhaps TRBD1 (6 bases). This CDR3 comprises 15 residues. The V gene lost 8 bases and the J gene lost 3 bases, with 17 bases spanning the gap. Germline V lookup: CDR1 MDHEN, CDR2 SYDVKM. The CDR3 here is CASSGAGAVNQPQHF. CDR3 in DNA: TGTGCCAGCTCAGGAGCAGGGGCCGTCAATCAGCCCCAGCATTTT.

The rearrangement joins TRBV24-1 to TRBJ2-5, with unresolved D. The V end was cut by 7 bases, the J end by 1 base, with 15 bases between. The CDR3 runs 15 residues. Germline values: CDR1 KGHDR, CDR2 SFDVKD. The CDR3 nucleotides read TGTGCCACCAGGGGCAATCTACCATCCCAAGAGACCCAGTACTTC. Protein product: CATRGNLPSQETQYF.

The chain carries TRBV18 and TRBJ2-7, with TRBD2 identical over 8 bases. J was trimmed by 0 bases and V by 0 bases; bases with no gene match: 4. Germline V gene lookup returns CDR1 KGHSH and CDR2 LQKENI. The CDR3 has 16 residues. The DNA for the CDR3 is TGTGCCAGCTCACCACCTGTCCTAGCGGGCTCCTACGAGCAGTACTTC. Protein sequence: CASSPPVLAGSYEQYF.

J is TRBJ2-5 and V is TRBV9; 8 positions match TRBD2. Per the germline V gene, CDR1 is SGDLS and CDR2 is YYNGEE. The CDR3 is made up of 15 amino acids. V shed 2 bases, J shed 5 bases, and the junction held 8 bases outside the gene matches. The CDR3 coding sequence is TGTGCCAGCAGCGTCCATAGCGGGGTCGGGGAGACCCAGTACTTC. Its protein product is CASSVHSGVGETQYF.

The chain couples TRBV3-1 (or the pseudogene TRBV3-2) to TRBJ2-4, with 15 bases identical to TRBD2. V gave up 4 bases and J gave up 0 bases; unmatched junction bases: 7. The germline V gene encodes CDR1 LGHDT and CDR2 YNNKEL (reference sequence). The CDR3 spans 19 residues. CDR3 DNA: TGTGCCAGCAGCCTCGGTGGACTAGCGGGAGGGAGAGCCAAAAACATTCAGTACTTC. This encodes CASSLGGLAGGRAKNIQYF.

The genes are TRBV27 and TRBJ2-5, with TRBD2 matching 7 bases. The J segment lost 5 bases and the V segment lost 7 bases, leaving 13 bases of the junction unmatched. CDR1 is MNHEY and CDR2 is SMNVEV in the germline V gene (reference sequence). This CDR3 region has 15 residues. CDR3 protein: CASTRNGLGSETQYF. As DNA, the CDR3 is TGTGCCAGCACCCGGAATGGACTAGGCAGCGAGACCCAGTACTTC.

The V call is TRBV3-1 (or the pseudogene TRBV3-2), the J call TRBJ2-6, with 7 bases that match TRBD1. In germline, CDR1 is LGHDT, CDR2 YNNKEL (reference sequence). The CDR3 sequence is 16 residues long. V was pared by 4 bases and J by 4 bases, with 7 bases of the junction left unmatched. This CDR3 is CASSPHTGAGANVLTF. In nucleotides, the CDR3 is TGTGCCAGCAGCCCACATACAGGGGCAGGGGCCAACGTCCTGACTTTC.

V usage is TRBV7-9 and J usage is TRBJ2-1, with TRBD2 matching 12 bases. This CDR3 region has 16 residues. Trimming at V came to 8 bases and at J to 8 bases, leaving 13 bases not matched to a gene. Per the germline V gene, CDR1 is SEHNR and CDR2 is FQNEAQ (reference sequence). The CDR3 DNA follows: TGTGCCAGCGGTTATACTAGCGGGAGGAGAGCGGATGAGCAGTTCTTC. Encoded protein: CASGYTSGRRADEQFF.

The V gene is TRBV10-3, the J gene TRBJ1-2; 7 bases are shared with TRBD1. From germline, CDR1 is ENHRY and CDR2 SYGVKD. The CDR3 runs to 16 residues. V was clipped by 2 bases and J by 6 bases; unmatched bases: 12. CDR3 region: CAISEPGSGRGNGYTF. CDR3 bases: TGTGCCATCAGTGAGCCAGGTTCGGGCAGGGGGAATGGCTACACCTTC.

The V call is TRBV21-1, the J call TRBJ2-5; the D call TRBD1 from the table was never checked on the DNA. TRBV21-1 is assigned pseudogene status. The CDR3 extends over 15 amino acids. CDR3 sequence (DNA): TGTGCCAGCAGCAAACGGGACAGCCGACAAGAGACCCAGTACTTC. Amino acids: CASSKRDSRQETQYF.

The chain is built from TRBV30 and TRBJ2-1; TRBD1 is a possible D gene (5 bases). Looked up from germline, CDR1 is GTSNPN and CDR2 is SVGIG (reference sequence). The V and J ends lost 2 bases and 5 bases respectively, with 10 bases between them. This CDR3 contains 13 residues. The CDR3: CAWSPDRHNEQFF. In DNA, the CDR3 is TGTGCCTGGAGTCCCGACAGACACAATGAGCAGTTCTTC.

V gene TRBV25-1 combines with J gene TRBJ2-1; 9 nucleotides align to TRBD2. Germline loops: CDR1 MGHDK, CDR2 SYGVNS. The CDR3 is 14 residues long. The trim removed 5 bases at V and 8 bases at J, leaving 7 bases unmatched. The DNA for the CDR3 is TGTGCCAGCAGTTATAGCGGGAGCCGGGATGAGCAGTTCTTC. This gives the protein CASSYSGSRDEQFF.

This chain joins TRBV18 and TRBJ2-7, with D possibly TRBD2 on 5 matching bases. From germline, CDR1 is KGHSH and CDR2 LQKENI. Trimming pared 4 bases from V and 5 bases from J, leaving 12 bases between. The CDR3 loop spans 13 amino acids. CDR3 coding DNA: TGTGCCAGCTCACATCCGACTACCGACGAGCAGTACTTC. It yields the protein CASSHPTTDEQYF.

The V gene is TRBV10-3, the J gene TRBJ1-6; no definite D call. The CDR3 has 15 amino acids. CDR1 is ENHRY and CDR2 is SYGVKD in the germline V gene. V lost 2 bases and J 5 bases, leaving 10 bases between the germline ends. The CDR3 protein is CAISEDSVNNSPLHF. Here the CDR3 DNA reads TGTGCCATCAGTGAGGATTCGGTCAATAATTCACCCCTCCACTTT.

This clone showed up just once. This chain uses TRBV30 with TRBJ2-7; 8 bases are shared with TRBD1. The CDR3 has 13 amino acids. Germline CDR1 GTSNPN, CDR2 SVGIG (reference sequence). J lost 4 bases, V lost 4 bases, and 6 bases had no gene match. CDR3 protein: CAWIGQGGYEQYF. Written as DNA, the CDR3 is TGTGCCTGGATAGGACAGGGCGGGTACGAGCAGTACTTC. Full variable domain (rest looked up from reference TRBV30 and TRBJ2-7): SQTIHQWPATLVQPVGSPLSLECTVEGTSNPNLYWYRQAAGRGLQLLFYSVGIGQISSEVPQNLSASRPQDRQFILSSKKLLLSDSGFYLCAWIGQGGYEQYFGPGTRLTVT.